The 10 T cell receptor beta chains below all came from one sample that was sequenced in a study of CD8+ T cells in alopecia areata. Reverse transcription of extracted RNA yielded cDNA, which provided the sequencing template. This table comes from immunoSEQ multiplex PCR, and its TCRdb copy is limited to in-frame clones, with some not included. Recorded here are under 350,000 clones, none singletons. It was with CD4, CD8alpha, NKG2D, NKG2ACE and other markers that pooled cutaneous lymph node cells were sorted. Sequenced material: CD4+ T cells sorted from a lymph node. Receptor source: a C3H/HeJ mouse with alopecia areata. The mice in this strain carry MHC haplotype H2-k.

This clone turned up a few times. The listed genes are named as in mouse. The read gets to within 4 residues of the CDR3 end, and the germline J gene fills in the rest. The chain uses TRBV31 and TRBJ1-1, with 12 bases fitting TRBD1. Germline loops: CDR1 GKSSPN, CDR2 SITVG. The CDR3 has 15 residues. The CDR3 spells CAWSRPGQGATEVFF. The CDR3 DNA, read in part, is TGTGCCTGGAGTCGCCCGGGACAGGGGGCGACA.

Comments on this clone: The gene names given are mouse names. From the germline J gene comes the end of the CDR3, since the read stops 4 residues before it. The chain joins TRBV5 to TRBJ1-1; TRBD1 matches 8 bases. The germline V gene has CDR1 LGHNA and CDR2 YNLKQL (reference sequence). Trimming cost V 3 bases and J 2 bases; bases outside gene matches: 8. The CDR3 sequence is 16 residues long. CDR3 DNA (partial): TGTGCCAGCAGCCAGGGCGCAGGGGGCTACAACACA. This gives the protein CASSQGAGGYNT. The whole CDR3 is CASSQGAGGYNTEVFF.

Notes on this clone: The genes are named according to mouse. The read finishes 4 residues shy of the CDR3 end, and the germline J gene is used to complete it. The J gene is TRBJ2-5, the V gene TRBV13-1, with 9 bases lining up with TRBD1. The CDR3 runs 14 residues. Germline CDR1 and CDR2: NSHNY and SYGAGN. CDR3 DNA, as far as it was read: TGTGCCAGCAGTGCCCACAGGGGGCGAGAC. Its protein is CASSAHRGRD. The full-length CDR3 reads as CASSAHRGRDTQYF.

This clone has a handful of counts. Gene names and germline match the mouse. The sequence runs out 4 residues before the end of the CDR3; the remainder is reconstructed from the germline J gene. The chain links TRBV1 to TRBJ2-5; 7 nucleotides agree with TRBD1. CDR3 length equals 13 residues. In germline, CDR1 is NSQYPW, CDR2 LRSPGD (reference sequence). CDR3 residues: CTCSAQGDDTQYF. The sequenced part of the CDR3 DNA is TGCACCTGCAGTGCACAGGGGGACGAC. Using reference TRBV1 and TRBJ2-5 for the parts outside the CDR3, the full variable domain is VTLLEQNPRWRLVPRGQAVNLRCILKNSQYPWMSWYQQDLQKQLQWLFTLRSPGDKEVKSLPGADYLATRVTDTELRLQVANMSQGRTLYCTCSAQGDDTQYFGPGTRLLVL.

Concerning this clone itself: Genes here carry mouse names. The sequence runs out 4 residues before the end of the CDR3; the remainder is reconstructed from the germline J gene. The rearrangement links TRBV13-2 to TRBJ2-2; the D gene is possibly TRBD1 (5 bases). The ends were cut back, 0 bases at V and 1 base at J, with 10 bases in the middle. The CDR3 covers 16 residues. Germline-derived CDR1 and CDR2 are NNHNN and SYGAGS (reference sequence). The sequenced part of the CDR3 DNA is TGTGCCAGCGGTGATGCCCGGACAAAAAACACCGGG. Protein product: CASGDARTKNTG. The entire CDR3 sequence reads CASGDARTKNTGQLYF.

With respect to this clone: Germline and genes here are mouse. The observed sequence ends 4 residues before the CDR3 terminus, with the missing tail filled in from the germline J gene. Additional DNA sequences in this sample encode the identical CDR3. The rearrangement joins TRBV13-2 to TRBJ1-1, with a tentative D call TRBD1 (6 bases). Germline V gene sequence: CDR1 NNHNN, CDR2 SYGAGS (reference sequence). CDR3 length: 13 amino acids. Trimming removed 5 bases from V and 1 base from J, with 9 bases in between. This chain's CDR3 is CASGVTGNTEVFF. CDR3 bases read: TGTGCCAGCGGGGTGACAGGAAACACA.

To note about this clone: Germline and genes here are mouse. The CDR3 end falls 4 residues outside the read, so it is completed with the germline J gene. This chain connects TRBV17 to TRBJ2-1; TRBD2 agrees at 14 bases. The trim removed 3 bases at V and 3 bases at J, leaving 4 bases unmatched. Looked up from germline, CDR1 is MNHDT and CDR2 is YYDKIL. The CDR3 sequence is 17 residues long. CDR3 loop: CASSSGGLGGRYAEQFF. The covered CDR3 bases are TGTGCTAGCAGTAGTGGGGGACTGGGGGGGCGCTATGCT.

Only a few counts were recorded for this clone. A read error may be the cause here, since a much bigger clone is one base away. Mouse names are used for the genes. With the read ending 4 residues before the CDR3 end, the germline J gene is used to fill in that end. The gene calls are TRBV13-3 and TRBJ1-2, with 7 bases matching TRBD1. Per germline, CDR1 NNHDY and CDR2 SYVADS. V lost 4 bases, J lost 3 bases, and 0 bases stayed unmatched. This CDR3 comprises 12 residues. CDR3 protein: CASSQGDSDYTF. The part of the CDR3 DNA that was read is TGTGCCAGCAGTCAGGGGGACTCC.

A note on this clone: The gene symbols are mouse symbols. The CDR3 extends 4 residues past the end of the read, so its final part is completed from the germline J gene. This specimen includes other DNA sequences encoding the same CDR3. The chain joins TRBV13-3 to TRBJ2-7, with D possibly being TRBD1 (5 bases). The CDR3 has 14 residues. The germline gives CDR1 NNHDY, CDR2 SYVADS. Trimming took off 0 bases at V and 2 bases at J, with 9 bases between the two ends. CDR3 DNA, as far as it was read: TGTGCCAGCAGTGATGCCCGACAGACCTAT. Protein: CASSDARQTY. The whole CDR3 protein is CASSDARQTYEQYF.

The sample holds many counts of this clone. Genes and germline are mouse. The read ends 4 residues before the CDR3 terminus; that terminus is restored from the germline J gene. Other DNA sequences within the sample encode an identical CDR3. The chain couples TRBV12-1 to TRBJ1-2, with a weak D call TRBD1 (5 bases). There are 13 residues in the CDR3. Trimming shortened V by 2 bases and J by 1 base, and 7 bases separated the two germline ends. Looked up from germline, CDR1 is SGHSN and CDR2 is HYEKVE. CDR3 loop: CASSPTGNSDYTF. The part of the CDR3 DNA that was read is TGTGCCAGCTCTCCAACAGGAAACTCC.